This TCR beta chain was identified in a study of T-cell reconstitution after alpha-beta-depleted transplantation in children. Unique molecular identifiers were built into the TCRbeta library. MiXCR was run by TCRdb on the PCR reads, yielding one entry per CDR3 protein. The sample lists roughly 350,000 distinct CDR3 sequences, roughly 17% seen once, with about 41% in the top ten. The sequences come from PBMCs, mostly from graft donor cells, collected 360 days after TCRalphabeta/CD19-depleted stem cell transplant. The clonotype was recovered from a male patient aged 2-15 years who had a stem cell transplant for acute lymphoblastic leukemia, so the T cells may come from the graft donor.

The CDR3 bases are TGTGCCAGCAGCATCCGAGCGGGTGGCCCCTACGAGCAGTACTTC. It codes for CASSIRAGGPYEQYF. V is TRBV7-8 and J is TRBJ2-7; the D gene is possibly TRBD2 (6 bases). Germline V gives CDR1 SGHVS, CDR2 FQNEAQ. The CDR3 loop spans 15 amino acids. V was trimmed by 5 bases and J by 2 bases, leaving 16 bases between them.